This T cell receptor beta chain was captured by sequencing in a study of radiotherapy plus CTLA-4 blockade in lung cancer. Measured with immunoSEQ multiplex PCR; TCRdb has only the in-frame clones, and not every one. The sample consists of tens of thousands of clones, around 86% of them appearing once. Trimming removed 6 bases from V and 9 bases from J, with 20 bases in between. This CDR3 comprises 15 residues. The germline V gene has CDR1 LNHDA and CDR2 SQIVND (reference sequence). This chain links TRBV19 with TRBJ1-4, with D possibly matching TRBD1 (5 bases). Here the sequenced sample was peripheral blood, taken from a patient treated with radiotherapy plus ipilimumab. This receptor was obtained from a human donor with non-small cell lung cancer that progressed on radiotherapy plus ipilimumab. CDR3 loop: CASSDHDRRGKKLFF. The CDR3 DNA reads TGTGCCAGTAGCGATCACGACAGAAGGGGAAAAAAACTGTTTTTT.